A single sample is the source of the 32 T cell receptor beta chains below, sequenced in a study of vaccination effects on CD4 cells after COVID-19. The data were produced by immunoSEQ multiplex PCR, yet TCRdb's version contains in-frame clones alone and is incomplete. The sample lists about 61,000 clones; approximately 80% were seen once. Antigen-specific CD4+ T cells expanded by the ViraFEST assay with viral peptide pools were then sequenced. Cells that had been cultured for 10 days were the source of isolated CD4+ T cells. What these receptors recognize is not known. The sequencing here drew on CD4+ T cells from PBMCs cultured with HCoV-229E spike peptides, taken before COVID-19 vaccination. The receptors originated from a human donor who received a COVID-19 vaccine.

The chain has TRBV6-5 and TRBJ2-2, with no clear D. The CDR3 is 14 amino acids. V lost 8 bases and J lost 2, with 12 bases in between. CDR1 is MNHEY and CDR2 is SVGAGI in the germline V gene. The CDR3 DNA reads TGTGCCAGCGCTCGGACGGTCAACACCGGGGAGCTGTTTTTT. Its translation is CASARTVNTGELFF.

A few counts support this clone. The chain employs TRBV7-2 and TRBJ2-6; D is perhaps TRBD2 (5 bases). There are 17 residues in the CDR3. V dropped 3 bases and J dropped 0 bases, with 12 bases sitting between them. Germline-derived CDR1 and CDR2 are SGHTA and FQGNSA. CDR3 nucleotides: TGTGCCAGCAGCTTTGCTAGCAGCTTCTCTGGGGCCAACGTCCTGACTTTC. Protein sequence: CASSFASSFSGANVLTF.

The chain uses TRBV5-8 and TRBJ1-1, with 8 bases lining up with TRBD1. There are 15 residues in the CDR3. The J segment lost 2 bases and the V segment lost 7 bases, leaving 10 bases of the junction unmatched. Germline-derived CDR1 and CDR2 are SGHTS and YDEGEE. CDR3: CASPTITGGNTEAFF. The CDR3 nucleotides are TGTGCCAGCCCCACGATAACAGGGGGTAACACTGAAGCTTTCTTT.

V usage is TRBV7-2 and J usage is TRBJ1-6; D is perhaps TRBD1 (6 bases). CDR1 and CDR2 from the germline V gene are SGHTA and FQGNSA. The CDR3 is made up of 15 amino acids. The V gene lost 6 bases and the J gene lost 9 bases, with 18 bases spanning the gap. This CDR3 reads CASSLKAGGGSPLHF. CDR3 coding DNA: TGTGCCAGCAGTCTAAAGGCGGGGGGCGGTTCACCCCTCCACTTT.

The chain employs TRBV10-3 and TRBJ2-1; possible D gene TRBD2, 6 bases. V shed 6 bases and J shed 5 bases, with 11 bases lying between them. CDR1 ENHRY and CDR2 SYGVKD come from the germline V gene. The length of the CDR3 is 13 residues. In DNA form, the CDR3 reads TGTGCCATCAGGGGACTTAGTCACAATGAGCAGTTCTTC. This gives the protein CAIRGLSHNEQFF.

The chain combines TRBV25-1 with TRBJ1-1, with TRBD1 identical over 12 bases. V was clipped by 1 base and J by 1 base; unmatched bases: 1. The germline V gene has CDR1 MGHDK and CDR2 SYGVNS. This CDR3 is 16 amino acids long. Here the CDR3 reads CASSEWDRGQNTEAFF. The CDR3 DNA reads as TGTGCCAGCAGTGAATGGGACAGGGGGCAGAACACTGAAGCTTTCTTT.

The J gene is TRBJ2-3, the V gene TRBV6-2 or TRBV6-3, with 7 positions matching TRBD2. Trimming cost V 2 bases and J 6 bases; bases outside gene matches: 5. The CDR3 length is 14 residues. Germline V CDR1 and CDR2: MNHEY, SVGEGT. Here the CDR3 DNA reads TGTGCCAGCAGTTACGGGAGCGGGGCGGATACGCAGTATTTT. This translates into CASSYGSGADTQYF.

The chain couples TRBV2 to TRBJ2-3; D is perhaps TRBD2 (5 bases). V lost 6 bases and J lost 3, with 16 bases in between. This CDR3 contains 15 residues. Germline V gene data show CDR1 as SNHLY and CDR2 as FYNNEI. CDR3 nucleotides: TGTGCCAGCAGGGGCGGGCCTTTCAGTACAGATACGCAGTATTTT. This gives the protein CASRGGPFSTDTQYF.

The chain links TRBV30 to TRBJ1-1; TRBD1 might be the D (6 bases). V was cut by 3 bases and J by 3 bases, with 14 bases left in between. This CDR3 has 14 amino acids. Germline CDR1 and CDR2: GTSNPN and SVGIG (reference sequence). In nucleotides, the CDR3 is TGTGCCTGGAGCCAATCAAACAGGGACACTGAAGCTTTCTTT. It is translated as CAWSQSNRDTEAFF.

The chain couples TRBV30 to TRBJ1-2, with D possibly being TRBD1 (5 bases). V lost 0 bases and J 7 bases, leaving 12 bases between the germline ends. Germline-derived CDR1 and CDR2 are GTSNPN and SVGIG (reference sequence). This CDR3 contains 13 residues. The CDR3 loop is CAWSVLRRGGYTF. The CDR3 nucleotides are TGTGCCTGGAGTGTACTACGGAGGGGTGGCTACACCTTC.

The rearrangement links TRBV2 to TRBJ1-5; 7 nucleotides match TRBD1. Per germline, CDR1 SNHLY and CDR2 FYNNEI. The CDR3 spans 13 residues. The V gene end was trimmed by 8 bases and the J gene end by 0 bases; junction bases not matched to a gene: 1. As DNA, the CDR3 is TGTGCCAGCGGACAGGATAGCAATCAGCCCCAGCATTTT. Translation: CASGQDSNQPQHF.

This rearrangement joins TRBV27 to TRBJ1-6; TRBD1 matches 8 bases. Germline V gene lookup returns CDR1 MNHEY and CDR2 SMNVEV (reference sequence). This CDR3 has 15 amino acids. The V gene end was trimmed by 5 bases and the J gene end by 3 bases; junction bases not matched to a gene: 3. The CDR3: CASSTDRDYNSPLHF. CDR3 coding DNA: TGTGCCAGCAGTACGGACAGGGACTATAATTCACCCCTCCACTTT.

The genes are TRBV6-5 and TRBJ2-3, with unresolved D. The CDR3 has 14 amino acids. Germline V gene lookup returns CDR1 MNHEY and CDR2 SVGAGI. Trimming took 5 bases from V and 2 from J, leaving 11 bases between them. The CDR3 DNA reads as TGTGCCAGCAGTCGGTCACAGTCCACAGATACGCAGTATTTT. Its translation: CASSRSQSTDTQYF.

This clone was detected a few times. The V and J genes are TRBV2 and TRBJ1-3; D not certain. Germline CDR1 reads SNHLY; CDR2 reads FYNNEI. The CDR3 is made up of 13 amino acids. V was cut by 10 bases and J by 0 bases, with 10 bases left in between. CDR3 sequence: CANKQSSGNTIYF. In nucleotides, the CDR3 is TGTGCCAACAAGCAAAGCTCTGGAAACACCATATATTTT.

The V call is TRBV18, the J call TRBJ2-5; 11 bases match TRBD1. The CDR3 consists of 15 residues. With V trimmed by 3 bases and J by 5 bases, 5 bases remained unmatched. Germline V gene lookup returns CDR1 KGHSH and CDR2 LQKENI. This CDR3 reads CASSPRTGGGETQYF. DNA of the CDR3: TGTGCCAGCTCACCCAGGACAGGGGGCGGGGAGACCCAGTACTTC.

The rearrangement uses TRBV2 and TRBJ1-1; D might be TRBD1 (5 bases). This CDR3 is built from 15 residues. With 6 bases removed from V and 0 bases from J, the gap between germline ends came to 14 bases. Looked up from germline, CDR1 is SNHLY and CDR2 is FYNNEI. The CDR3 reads CASSFSGGVNTEAFF. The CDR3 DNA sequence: TGTGCCAGCAGCTTCTCCGGGGGGGTGAACACTGAAGCTTTCTTT.

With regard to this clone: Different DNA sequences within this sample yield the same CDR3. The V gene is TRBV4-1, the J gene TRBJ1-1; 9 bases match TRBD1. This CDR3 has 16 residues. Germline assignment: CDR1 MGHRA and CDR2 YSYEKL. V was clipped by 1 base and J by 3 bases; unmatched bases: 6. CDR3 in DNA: TGCGCCAGCAGCCAAGTACGGGGACAGGGAGACACTGAAGCTTTCTTT. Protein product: CASSQVRGQGDTEAFF.

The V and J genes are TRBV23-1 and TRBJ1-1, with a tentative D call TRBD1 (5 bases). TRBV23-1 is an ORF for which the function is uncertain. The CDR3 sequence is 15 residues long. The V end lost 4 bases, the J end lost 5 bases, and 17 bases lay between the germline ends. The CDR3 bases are TGCGCCAGCAGTCCCCGAGGGCCGGGGGGGACTGAAGCTTTCTTT. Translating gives CASSPRGPGGTEAFF.

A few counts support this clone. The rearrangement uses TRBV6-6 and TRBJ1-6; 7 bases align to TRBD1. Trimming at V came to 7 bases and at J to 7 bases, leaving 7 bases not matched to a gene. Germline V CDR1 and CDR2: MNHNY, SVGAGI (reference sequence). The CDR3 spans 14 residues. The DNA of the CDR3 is TGTGCCAGCATCGACGGGACAGCCAATTCACCCCTCCACTTT. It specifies CASIDGTANSPLHF.

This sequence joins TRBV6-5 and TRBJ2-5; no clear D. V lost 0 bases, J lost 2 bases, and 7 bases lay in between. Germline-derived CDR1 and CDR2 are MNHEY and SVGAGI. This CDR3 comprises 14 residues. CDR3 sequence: CASSYSRSQETQYF. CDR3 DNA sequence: TGTGCCAGCAGTTACTCCAGATCTCAAGAGACCCAGTACTTC.

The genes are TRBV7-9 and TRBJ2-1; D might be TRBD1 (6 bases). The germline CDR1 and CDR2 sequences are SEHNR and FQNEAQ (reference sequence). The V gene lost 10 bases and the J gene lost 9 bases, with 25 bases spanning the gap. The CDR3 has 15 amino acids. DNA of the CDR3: TGTGCCATGGGGGCGGGCAGGGTGGGTAACGGTGAGCAGTTCTTC. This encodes CAMGAGRVGNGEQFF. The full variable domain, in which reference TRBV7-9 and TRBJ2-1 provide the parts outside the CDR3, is DTGVSQNPRHKITKRGQNVTFRCDPISEHNRLYWYRQTLGQGPEFLTYFQNEAQLEKSRLLSDRFSAERPKGSFSTLEIQRTEQGDSAMYLCAMGAGRVGNGEQFFGPGTRLTVL.

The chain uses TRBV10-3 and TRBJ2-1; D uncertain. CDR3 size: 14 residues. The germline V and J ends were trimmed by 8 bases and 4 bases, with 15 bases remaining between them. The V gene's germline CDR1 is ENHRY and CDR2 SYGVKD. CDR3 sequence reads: CAISAVLPYNEQFF. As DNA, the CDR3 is TGTGCCATCTCCGCAGTCTTACCATACAATGAGCAGTTCTTC.

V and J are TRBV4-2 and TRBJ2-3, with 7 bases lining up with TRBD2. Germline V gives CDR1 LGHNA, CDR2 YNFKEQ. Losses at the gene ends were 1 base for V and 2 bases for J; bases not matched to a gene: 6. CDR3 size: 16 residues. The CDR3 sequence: CASSQGAGTITDTQYF. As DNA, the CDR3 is TGTGCCAGCAGCCAAGGCGCCGGGACTATCACAGATACGCAGTATTTT.

In DNA, the CDR3 is TGCAGCGTTGAGCGGGGCCATTACAATGAGCAGTTCTTC. Its protein is CSVERGHYNEQFF. This chain joins TRBV29-1 and TRBJ2-1, with a tentative D call TRBD2 (6 bases). From germline, CDR1 is SQVTM and CDR2 ANQGSEA. This CDR3 contains 13 residues. V lost 3 bases and J lost 4, with 10 bases in between.

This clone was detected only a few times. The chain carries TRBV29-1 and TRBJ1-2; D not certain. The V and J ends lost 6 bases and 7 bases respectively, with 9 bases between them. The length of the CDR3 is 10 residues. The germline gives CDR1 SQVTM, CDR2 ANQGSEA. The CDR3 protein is CSVLESGYTF. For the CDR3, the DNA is TGCAGCGTGTTGGAGAGTGGCTACACCTTC.

CDR3 loop: CASSLDQGLNSPLHF. In DNA, the CDR3 is TGTGCCAGCAGCTTGGATCAGGGGCTTAATTCACCCCTCCACTTT. The chain employs TRBV5-8 and TRBJ1-6; D possibly corresponds to TRBD1 (6 bases). Germline V CDR1 and CDR2: SGHTS, YDEGEE. Trimming stripped 0 bases from V and 6 bases from J, with 10 bases between. This CDR3 has 15 residues.

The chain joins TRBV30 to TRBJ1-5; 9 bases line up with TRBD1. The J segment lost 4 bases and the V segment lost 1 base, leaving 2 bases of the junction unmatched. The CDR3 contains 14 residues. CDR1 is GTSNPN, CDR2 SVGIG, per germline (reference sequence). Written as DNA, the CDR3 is TGTGCCTGGAGTGGGACAGGGGTGAATCAGCCCCAGCATTTT. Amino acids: CAWSGTGVNQPQHF.

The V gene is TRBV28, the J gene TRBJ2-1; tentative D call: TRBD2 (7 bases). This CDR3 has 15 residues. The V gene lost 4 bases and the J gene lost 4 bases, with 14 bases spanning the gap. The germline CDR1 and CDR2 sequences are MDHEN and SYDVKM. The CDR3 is CASSSTGGQYNEQFF. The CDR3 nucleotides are TGTGCCAGCAGTTCTACGGGGGGCCAATACAATGAGCAGTTCTTC.

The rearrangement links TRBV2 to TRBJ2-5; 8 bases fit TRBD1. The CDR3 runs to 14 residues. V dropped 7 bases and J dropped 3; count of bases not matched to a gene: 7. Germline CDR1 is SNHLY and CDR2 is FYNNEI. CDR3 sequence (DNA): TGTGCCAGCACCTTGAACAGGGGGGAAGAGACCCAGTACTTC. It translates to CASTLNRGEETQYF.

The CDR3 nucleotides are TGTGCCAGCAGATCGGGGGCTCAGACCCAGTACTTC. The encoded protein is CASRSGAQTQYF. V gene TRBV28 combines with J gene TRBJ2-5; D may correspond to TRBD1 or TRBD2 (6 bases each). Germline values: CDR1 MDHEN, CDR2 SYDVKM. The germline V and J ends were trimmed by 6 bases and 6 bases, with 11 bases remaining between them. The CDR3 runs to 12 residues.

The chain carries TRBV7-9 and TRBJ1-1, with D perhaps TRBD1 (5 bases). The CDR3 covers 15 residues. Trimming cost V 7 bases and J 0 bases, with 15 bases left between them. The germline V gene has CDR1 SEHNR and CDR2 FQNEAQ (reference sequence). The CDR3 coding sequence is TGTGCCAGCACCCATCGGGGGGACCTGAACACTGAAGCTTTCTTT. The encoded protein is CASTHRGDLNTEAFF.

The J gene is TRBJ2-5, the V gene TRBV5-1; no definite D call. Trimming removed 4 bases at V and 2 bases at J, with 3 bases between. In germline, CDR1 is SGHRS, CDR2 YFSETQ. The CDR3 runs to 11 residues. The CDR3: CASSNQETQYF. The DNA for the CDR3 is TGCGCCAGCAGCAATCAAGAGACCCAGTACTTC.